The 26 T cell receptor beta chains below come from one sample, sequenced in a study of T cell clonality in common variable immunodeficiency. Method: immunoSEQ multiplex PCR; TCRdb's copy keeps in-frame clones and lacks some. The data list under 40,000 clones, none observed once; about 0.86% falls to the top ten. The sample taken for sequencing was peripheral blood mononuclear cells. These TCRs come from a person aged 18 to 75 in good health.

This clone showed up many times. Coverage ceases 3 residues before the CDR3 finishes, and the germline J gene fills in the end. The V and J genes are TRBV5-1 and TRBJ1-2; D is perhaps TRBD1 (6 bases). CDR3 length: 13 residues. The germline V and J ends were trimmed by 5 bases and 2 bases, with 10 bases remaining between them. CDR1 SGHRS and CDR2 YFSETQ come from the germline V gene. The CDR3 sequence: CASRVGQNYGYTF. The DNA read from the CDR3 is TGCGCCAGCAGGGTCGGACAGAACTATGGC. Variable domain in full (rest from reference TRBV5-1 and TRBJ1-2): KAGVTQTPRYLIKTRGQQVTLSCSPISGHRSVSWYQQTPGQGLQFLFEYFSETQRNKGNFPGRFSGRQFSNSRSEMNVSTLELGDSALYLCASRVGQNYGYTFGSGTRLTVV.

Ten or more counts support this clone. The read ends 3 residues early relative to the CDR3; the germline J gene fills the gap. This chain connects TRBV7-6 to TRBJ1-1; D might be TRBD1 (5 bases). This CDR3 has 14 residues. Germline V gene sequence: CDR1 SGHVS, CDR2 FNYEAQ. V dropped 7 bases and J dropped 3 bases, with 15 bases sitting between them. The covered CDR3 bases are TGTGCCAGCACCGCGGGGCGTTGGGACACTGAA. The encoded protein is CASTAGRWDTE. In full, the CDR3 is CASTAGRWDTEAFF. The full variable domain, in which reference TRBV7-6 and TRBJ1-1 provide the parts outside the CDR3, is GAGVSQSPRYKVTKRGQDVALRCDPISGHVSLYWYRQALGQGPEFLTYFNYEAQQDKSGLPNDRFSAERPEGSISTLTIQRTEQRDSAMYRCASTAGRWDTEAFFGQGTRLTVV.

This clone was picked up many times. The read stops 3 residues short of the end of the CDR3; the missing end is completed from the germline J gene. The chain is built from TRBV7-2 and TRBJ2-5; 8 nucleotides agree with TRBD1. V shed 10 bases, J shed 3 bases, and the junction held 10 bases outside the gene matches. Germline lookup yields CDR1 SGHTA and CDR2 FQGNSA. This CDR3 is built from 14 residues. CDR3 DNA, as far as it was read: TGTGCCATCGCGCGACAGGGGTTGAAAGAGACC. As protein: CAIARQGLKET. The entire CDR3 protein is CAIARQGLKETQYF. Complete variable domain (other parts from reference TRBV7-2 and TRBJ2-5): GAGVSQSPSNKVTEKGKDVELRCDPISGHTALYWYRQSLGQGLEFLIYFQGNSAPDKSGLPSDRFSAERTGGSVSTLTIQRTQQEDSAVYLCAIARQGLKETQYFGPGTRLLVL.

Regarding this clone: The read ends 3 residues before the CDR3 terminus; that terminus is restored from the germline J gene. The rearrangement links TRBV7-8 to TRBJ1-3; 10 bases map to TRBD1. CDR3 length equals 16 residues. V dropped 1 base and J dropped 4; count of bases not matched to a gene: 4. The germline CDR1 and CDR2 sequences are SGHVS and FQNEAQ. The covered CDR3 bases are TGTGCCAGCAGCTTAGGGGACAGGGGTTCCGGAAACACC. Amino acid sequence: CASSLGDRGSGNT. The full-length CDR3 reads as CASSLGDRGSGNTIYF.

This clone has ten or more counts. Sequencing ends 3 residues short of the CDR3 end; the germline J gene provides the rest. The chain combines TRBV11-2 with TRBJ1-2, with TRBD1 matching over 8 bases. V lost 3 bases and J lost 6; bases outside the gene matches: 9. The germline V gene has CDR1 SGHAT and CDR2 FQNNGV. This CDR3 region has 15 residues. CDR3: CASSFYNRGRDGYTF. The part of the CDR3 DNA that was read is TGTGCCAGCAGCTTCTATAACAGGGGGAGGGATGGC.

This clone was detected many times. The CDR3 is cut off 3 residues early in the read; its end comes from the germline J gene. The chain employs TRBV2 and TRBJ1-2; D is possibly TRBD1 (6 bases). The V gene lost 9 bases and the J gene lost 3 bases, with 11 bases spanning the gap. CDR3 size: 12 residues. The germline V gene encodes CDR1 SNHLY and CDR2 FYNNEI. Here the CDR3 reads CASSTGYYGYTF. Partial CDR3 DNA: TGTGCCAGTTCGACAGGCTACTATGGC. Full variable domain (missing parts from reference TRBV2 and TRBJ1-2): EPEVTQTPSHQVTQMGQEVILRCVPISNHLYFYWYRQILGQKVEFLVSFYNNEISEKSEIFDDQFSVERPDGSNFTLKIRSTKLEDSAMYFCASSTGYYGYTFGSGTRLTVV.

As to this clone: The read is 3 residues too short to cover the CDR3 end, so that end is filled in from the germline J gene. The rearrangement uses TRBV29-1 and TRBJ2-7; maybe TRBD1 (6 bases). Germline CDR1 SQVTM, CDR2 ANQGSEA. The CDR3 is 12 residues long. V was clipped by 7 bases and J by 2 bases, with 12 bases between them. The sequenced CDR3 bases are TGCAGCGCGCTGGACAGACCCTACGAG. Translated: CSALDRPYE. The full CDR3 is CSALDRPYEQYF.

This clone was recorded many times. The DNA ends 3 residues before the CDR3 does, and the rest of the CDR3 is filled in from the germline J gene. The chain carries TRBV20-1 and TRBJ1-5, with D tentatively TRBD1 (6 bases). CDR1 is DFQATT and CDR2 is SNEGSKA in the germline V gene (reference sequence). V was shortened by 3 bases and J by 4 bases, with 13 bases between the two germline ends. The CDR3 totals 14 residues. CDR3 region: CSARYRGANQPQHF. The sequenced part of the CDR3 DNA is TGCAGTGCTAGGTATCGGGGGGCTAATCAGCCC.

This clone was recorded at least ten times. The CDR3 is cut off 3 residues early in the read; its end comes from the germline J gene. The chain has TRBV5-6 and TRBJ2-6; D gene unclear. With 1 base removed from V and 0 bases from J, the gap between germline ends came to 5 bases. Germline CDR1 is SGHDT and CDR2 is YYEEEE. The CDR3 loop spans 15 amino acids. CDR3 in amino acids: CASSLTFSGANVLTF. The DNA read from the CDR3 is TGTGCCAGCAGCTTGACATTCTCTGGGGCCAACGTC. The whole variable domain, remainder taken from reference TRBV5-6 and TRBJ2-6, is DAGVTQSPTHLIKTRGQQVTLRCSPKSGHDTVSWYQQALGQGPQFIFQYYEEEERQRGNFPDRFSGHQFPNYSSELNVNALLLGDSALYLCASSLTFSGANVLTFGAGSRLTVL.

This clone showed up many times. The CDR3 end falls 3 residues outside the read, so it is completed with the germline J gene. The V call is TRBV7-2, the J call TRBJ1-2; D not resolved. The V and J ends lost 5 bases and 5 bases respectively, with 12 bases between them. The CDR3 loop spans 13 amino acids. Germline lookup yields CDR1 SGHTA and CDR2 FQGNSA. The CDR3 bases that were read are TGTGCCAGCAGCCCCCGAGAAGGGTATGGC. Protein sequence: CASSPREGYG. The whole CDR3 sequence reads CASSPREGYGYTF.

This clone was recorded at least ten times. Read coverage stops 3 residues before the CDR3 terminus; the germline J gene supplies the remainder. The chain employs TRBV12-3 or TRBV12-4 and TRBJ2-6, with D perhaps TRBD2 (5 bases). The CDR3 runs 15 residues. Trimming cost V 7 bases and J 0 bases, with 10 bases left between them. The CDR3 bases that were read are TGTGCCAGCACCCTCGGGGTCTCTGGGGCCAACGTC. It yields the protein CASTLGVSGANV. The CDR3 reads in full as CASTLGVSGANVLTF.

There are many counts of this clone. The read ends 3 residues shy of where the CDR3 ends; the end is completed using the germline J gene. The V call is TRBV7-2, the J call TRBJ2-3; weak D call: TRBD1 (5 bases). CDR1 SGHTA and CDR2 FQGNSA come from the germline V gene. The CDR3 is made up of 14 amino acids. V shed 3 bases and J shed 2 bases, with 9 bases lying between them. The CDR3 reads CASSLRQTTDTQYF. CDR3 bases read: TGTGCCAGCAGCTTGAGACAGACCACAGATACG.

Points on this clone: The CDR3 end falls 3 residues outside the read, so it is completed with the germline J gene. The V gene is TRBV11-2, the J gene TRBJ1-2, with TRBD1 identical over 7 bases. Germline lookup yields CDR1 SGHAT and CDR2 FQNNGV. Trimming took 4 bases from V and 6 from J; bases not matched to a gene: 11. The CDR3 has 15 amino acids. CDR3 loop: CASSSRTGLTHGYTF. The sequenced part of the CDR3 DNA is TGTGCCAGCAGCTCCAGGACAGGCTTAACCCATGGC.

This clone was seen ten or more times. The read terminates 3 residues ahead of where the CDR3 ends, so the germline J gene completes it. The chain employs TRBV5-1 and TRBJ1-6; 11 bases map to TRBD1. The germline gives CDR1 SGHRS, CDR2 YFSETQ. CDR3 size: 18 residues. V was pared by 4 bases and J by 8 bases, with 14 bases of the junction left unmatched. The CDR3 region is CASSMGGQGAPVDSPLHF. The CDR3 bases that were read are TGCGCCAGCAGCATGGGTGGACAGGGGGCGCCCGTGGATTCACCC.

This clone was counted at least ten times. The read gets to within 3 residues of the CDR3 end, and the germline J gene fills in the rest. The J gene is TRBJ2-3, the V gene TRBV5-1; 11 positions agree with TRBD1. Germline V lookup: CDR1 SGHRS, CDR2 YFSETQ. Trimming removed 2 bases from V and 6 bases from J; junction bases left unmatched: 2. CDR3 length: 14 amino acids. The CDR3 protein is CASSFGQGADTQYF. The CDR3 DNA, read in part, is TGCGCCAGCAGCTTCGGACAGGGGGCGGATACG. The entire variable domain, with the rest obtained from reference TRBV5-1 and TRBJ2-3, is as follows: KAGVTQTPRYLIKTRGQQVTLSCSPISGHRSVSWYQQTPGQGLQFLFEYFSETQRNKGNFPGRFSGRQFSNSRSEMNVSTLELGDSALYLCASSFGQGADTQYFGPGTRLTVL.

This clone showed up many times. The CDR3 goes on 3 residues after the read ends, and that part is filled in from the germline J gene. This chain joins TRBV29-1 and TRBJ1-4; TRBD1 matches 9 bases. The CDR3 has 14 amino acids. Germline-derived CDR1 and CDR2 are SQVTM and ANQGSEA. With V trimmed by 5 bases and J by 7 bases, 8 bases remained unmatched. The CDR3 sequence: CSVIPGQGGEKLFF. Incomplete CDR3 DNA: TGCAGCGTTATCCCGGGACAGGGAGGTGAAAAA.

This clone occurred many times. The read ends 3 residues shy of where the CDR3 ends; the end is completed using the germline J gene. The rearrangement uses TRBV9 and TRBJ2-3; TRBD1 aligns across 8 bases. The CDR3 length is 15 residues. Germline V gene lookup returns CDR1 SGDLS and CDR2 YYNGEE. The ends lost 3 bases at V and 3 bases at J; junction bases unmatched: 6. The covered CDR3 bases are TGTGCCAGCAGCGCGGACAGGGATAATACAGATACG. Its protein is CASSADRDNTDT. The complete CDR3 reads CASSADRDNTDTQYF.

This clone was detected ten times or more. Read sequence stops 3 residues before the CDR3 end, and the germline J gene provides the missing end. The chain couples TRBV20-1 to TRBJ2-5; 11 bases match TRBD2. CDR3 length: 13 amino acids. With 2 bases clipped from V and 4 bases from J, the junction kept 0 bases outside the gene matches. Per the germline V gene, CDR1 is DFQATT and CDR2 is SNEGSKA (reference sequence). CDR3 bases read: TGCAGTGCTAGACTAGCGGGGGGAGAGACC. It is translated as CSARLAGGET. The full CDR3 reads CSARLAGGETQYF.

This clone was counted a few times. One junction end disagrees with the germline gene, perhaps due to a read error. Read coverage stops 3 residues before the CDR3 terminus; the germline J gene supplies the remainder. Other DNA sequences in this sample translate to the same CDR3. The rearrangement joins TRBV7-9 to TRBJ2-5; the D gene is possibly TRBD1 (6 bases). This CDR3 contains 14 residues. Looked up from germline, CDR1 is SEHNR and CDR2 is FQNEAQ (reference sequence). Here the CDR3 reads CASSSRGMRETQYF. The covered CDR3 bases are TGCGCCAGCAGCTCTAGGGGGATGAGAGAGACC. Based on the CDR3 plus reference TRBV7-9 and TRBJ2-5, the full variable domain is DTGVSQNPRHKITKRGQNVTFRCDPISEHNRLYWYRQTLGQGPEFLTYFQNEAQLEKSRLLSDRFSAERPKGSFSTLEIQRTEQGDSAMYLCASSSRGMRETQYFGPGTRLLVL.

The table lists this clone with many counts. The read terminates 3 residues before the CDR3 end, so the remaining end is supplied by the germline J gene. The chain uses TRBV11-2 and TRBJ1-1, with D perhaps matching TRBD1 (5 bases). This CDR3 has 15 residues. The germline V gene encodes CDR1 SGHAT and CDR2 FQNNGV. V lost 6 bases to trimming and J lost 1 base, with 15 bases between them. CDR3 sequence: CASSPTGVPNTEAFF. The sequenced CDR3 bases are TGTGCCAGCAGTCCTACGGGGGTTCCGAACACTGAA.

This clone was found many times. The read ends 3 residues before the CDR3 terminus; that terminus is restored from the germline J gene. The chain employs TRBV12-3 or TRBV12-4 and TRBJ2-1; no definite D call. This CDR3 region has 11 residues. Between the trimmed V and J ends, which lost 5 bases and 9 bases, there was a span of 8 bases. The DNA read from the CDR3 is TGTGCCAGCAGTGTATACGGTGAG. Protein sequence: CASSVYGE. The complete CDR3 reads CASSVYGEQFF.

This clone was seen at least ten times. One end of the junction is discordant with germline, which a read error may explain. The DNA ends 3 residues before the CDR3 does, and the rest of the CDR3 is filled in from the germline J gene. This sequence joins TRBV4-2 and TRBJ2-5; 11 bases are a match to TRBD2. Per the germline V gene, CDR1 is LGHNA and CDR2 is YNFKEQ. There are 15 residues in the CDR3. CDR3 bases read: TGCGCCAGCAGCCAGGGGACTAGCGGTCAAGAGACC. Translating it yields CASSQGTSGQET. The full CDR3 protein is CASSQGTSGQETQYF.

The sample holds many counts of this clone. Sequencing ends 3 residues short of the CDR3 end; the germline J gene provides the rest. This chain links TRBV5-4 with TRBJ2-5; TRBD1 might be the D (5 bases). This CDR3 is built from 15 residues. V was cut by 0 bases and J by 2 bases, with 11 bases left in between. Germline CDR1 SGHNT, CDR2 YYREEE (reference sequence). The CDR3 loop is CASSLEAGWQETQYF. The CDR3 DNA, read in part, is TGTGCCAGCAGCTTGGAGGCAGGGTGGCAAGAGACC.

This clone was detected many times. The read ends 3 residues early relative to the CDR3; the germline J gene fills the gap. V and J are TRBV5-1 and TRBJ2-7; the D is unclear. The V and J ends lost 0 bases and 3 bases respectively, with 10 bases between them. The CDR3 loop spans 14 amino acids. Germline V gene sequence: CDR1 SGHRS, CDR2 YFSETQ. The CDR3 is CASSLAPDFYEQYF. CDR3 DNA (partial): TGCGCCAGCAGCTTGGCCCCAGACTTCTACGAG. The variable domain in full, completed from reference TRBV5-1 and TRBJ2-7, reads KAGVTQTPRYLIKTRGQQVTLSCSPISGHRSVSWYQQTPGQGLQFLFEYFSETQRNKGNFPGRFSGRQFSNSRSEMNVSTLELGDSALYLCASSLAPDFYEQYFGPGTRLTVT.

This clone was seen many times. The read ends 3 residues shy of where the CDR3 ends; the end is completed using the germline J gene. The V gene is TRBV20-1, the J gene TRBJ1-5; D might be TRBD1 (5 bases). V lost 3 bases and J 7 bases, leaving 13 bases between the germline ends. The CDR3 consists of 13 residues. CDR1 and CDR2 from the germline V gene are DFQATT and SNEGSKA (reference sequence). The covered CDR3 bases are TGCAGTGCTAGCGAGGGGCTGGACCAGCCC. Its translation: CSASEGLDQP. The full CDR3 is CSASEGLDQPQHF.

This clone was detected ten times or more. The read halts 3 residues ahead of the CDR3 end, with the missing end drawn from the germline J gene. The chain recombines TRBV7-9 with TRBJ1-2; 7 bases line up with TRBD1. Per the germline V gene, CDR1 is SEHNR and CDR2 is FQNEAQ (reference sequence). Losses at the gene ends were 5 bases for V and 4 bases for J; bases not matched to a gene: 1. The CDR3 is 12 residues long. The CDR3: CASSGTAYGYTF. The sequenced CDR3 bases are TGTGCCAGCAGCGGGACAGCCTATGGC. Together with reference TRBV7-9 and TRBJ1-2, the CDR3 gives the full variable domain: DTGVSQNPRHKITKRGQNVTFRCDPISEHNRLYWYRQTLGQGPEFLTYFQNEAQLEKSRLLSDRFSAERPKGSFSTLEIQRTEQGDSAMYLCASSGTAYGYTFGSGTRLTVV.